Following are 18 T cell receptor beta chains from one sample sequenced in a study of T cells after yellow fever vaccination. TCRdb re-analysed the 5' RACE reads in MiXCR, keeping a single row per CDR3 protein. The sample has about 99,000 distinct CDR3 sequences, under 7% seen once; the top ten hold about 38%. The sequenced sample was CD8+ T cells sorted from PBMCs, obtained 10 days after the yellow fever booster vaccination. The origin of the receptors is a man in his late teens or twenties who received the YFV17D yellow fever vaccine.

The rearrangement uses TRBV20-1 and TRBJ2-3; 9 bases match TRBD2. Germline-derived CDR1 and CDR2 are DFQATT and SNEGSKA (reference sequence). The CDR3 has 16 residues. The ends lost 0 bases at V and 4 bases at J; junction bases unmatched: 8. The CDR3 DNA is TGCAGTGCTAGAGATCCGGAGCGGGGGGTTCCAGATACGCAGTATTTT. Translating it yields CSARDPERGVPDTQYF.

The chain combines TRBV2 with TRBJ2-1, with D maybe TRBD2 (5 bases). CDR1 and CDR2 (germline): SNHLY, FYNNEI. This CDR3 spans 17 amino acids. Trimming removed 4 bases from V and 7 bases from J, with 23 bases in between. In nucleotides, the CDR3 is TGTGCCAGCAGTGTTGCGGGCCAGACCGGGATTCCGAATGAGCAGTTCTTC. It yields the protein CASSVAGQTGIPNEQFF.

The sample holds a few counts of this clonotype. The genes are TRBV19 and TRBJ1-5; D uncertain. Germline values: CDR1 LNHDA, CDR2 SQIVND (reference sequence). The CDR3 sequence is 15 residues long. The germline V and J ends were trimmed by 7 bases and 4 bases, with 17 bases remaining between them. The CDR3 nucleotides read TGTGCCAGTACTACTTCCCTCGGGCCGAATCAGCCCCAGCATTTT. It encodes CASTTSLGPNQPQHF.

The rearrangement joins TRBV29-1 to TRBJ2-2; D unresolved. Germline V gives CDR1 SQVTM, CDR2 ANQGSEA. The CDR3 runs to 13 residues. V shed 5 bases and J shed 0 bases, with 7 bases lying between them. The CDR3 loop reads CSVTTSNTGELFF. CDR3 DNA sequence: TGCAGCGTTACCACATCGAACACCGGGGAGCTGTTTTTT.

The genes are TRBV20-1 and TRBJ1-5; D remains unclear. Trimming took off 5 bases at V and 2 bases at J, with 7 bases between the two ends. Germline V gene data show CDR1 as DFQATT and CDR2 as SNEGSKA (reference sequence). The CDR3 has 12 amino acids. The CDR3 spells CSAVQGNQPQHF. In DNA, the CDR3 is TGCAGTGCTGTCCAGGGCAATCAGCCCCAGCATTTT.

The genes are TRBV4-3 and TRBJ2-2; TRBD1 matches at 7 bases. Germline V gene lookup returns CDR1 LGHNA and CDR2 YSLEER. This CDR3 contains 17 residues. Unmatched junction bases numbered 6, after V lost 0 bases and J lost 2 bases. In nucleotides, the CDR3 is TGCGCCAGCAGCCAAGATCTACAGGGGATTAACACCGGGGAGCTGTTTTTT. Translated, it gives CASSQDLQGINTGELFF.

The rearrangement links TRBV7-6 to TRBJ2-3; the match to TRBD2 covers 13 bases. Trimming took 2 bases from V and 2 from J; bases not matched to a gene: 4. The germline gives CDR1 SGHVS, CDR2 FNYEAQ. The CDR3 length is 17 residues. The CDR3 nucleotides are TGTGCCAGCAGCTTACAGGGACTAGCGGGGAACACAGATACGCAGTATTTT. Protein sequence: CASSLQGLAGNTDTQYF.

This clonotype was counted only a few times. The gene calls are TRBV4-3 and TRBJ2-7; 8 positions match TRBD2. This CDR3 contains 16 residues. Looked up from germline, CDR1 is LGHNA and CDR2 is YSLEER. V lost 1 base to trimming and J lost 2 bases; unmatched junction nucleotides: 7. The CDR3 loop is CASSQAEAGGAYEQYF. In DNA form, the CDR3 reads TGCGCCAGCAGCCAAGCGGAGGCCGGGGGGGCCTACGAGCAGTACTTC.

This clonotype was counted between two and nine times. V is TRBV29-1 and J is TRBJ1-1; D unresolved. The CDR3 is 12 residues long. Trimming removed 4 bases at V and 3 bases at J, with 9 bases between. CDR1 is SQVTM, CDR2 ANQGSEA, per germline. In nucleotides, the CDR3 is TGCAGCGTTGGCCCAGGTGACACTGAAGCTTTCTTT. Translating gives CSVGPGDTEAFF.

As regards this clonotype: One end of the junction varies from germline; a read error may be responsible. The chain combines TRBV7-7 with TRBJ2-2; D is unclear. CDR1 is SSHAT, CDR2 FNYEAQ, per germline (reference sequence). The CDR3 has 12 amino acids. Here the CDR3 DNA reads TGTGCTAGCAGCTACCAGAGCGGGGAGCTGTTTTTT. Residues: CASSYQSGELFF.

The rearrangement links TRBV27 to TRBJ2-7, with 7 bases fitting TRBD1. Per germline, CDR1 MNHEY and CDR2 SMNVEV (reference sequence). This CDR3 spans 14 amino acids. V gave up 3 bases and J gave up 5 bases; unmatched junction bases: 7. The DNA of the CDR3 is TGTGCCAGCAGTTTTTCGACAGGGATCGACGAGCAGTACTTC. Amino acids: CASSFSTGIDEQYF.

This clonotype was detected ten times or more. This chain joins TRBV7-8 and TRBJ2-7, with D perhaps assigned TRBD1 or TRBD2 (5 bases each). Trimming took off 1 base at V and 4 bases at J, with 14 bases between the two ends. CDR3 length equals 15 residues. The germline V gene encodes CDR1 SGHVS and CDR2 FQNEAQ. The CDR3 nucleotides read TGTGCCAGCAGCTTAGAGGCAGGGAGTGGATACGAGCAGTACTTC. Translation gives CASSLEAGSGYEQYF.

This clonotype was observed many times. The chain combines TRBV4-2 with TRBJ1-2, with D hard to call. The germline CDR1 and CDR2 sequences are LGHNA and YNFKEQ. The CDR3 has 15 residues. Trimming removed 0 bases at V and 8 bases at J, with 16 bases between. The CDR3 DNA sequence: TGTGCCAGCAGCCAAGAGGGAAGCAAAGTAGGAGGCTACACCTTC. It yields the protein CASSQEGSKVGGYTF.

There are a few counts of this clonotype. This chain connects TRBV20-1 to TRBJ2-3; the match to TRBD2 covers 13 bases. This CDR3 region has 16 residues. The germline CDR1 and CDR2 sequences are DFQATT and SNEGSKA (reference sequence). After removal of 4 bases from V and 6 bases from J, the junction contained 10 bases not matched to a gene. The CDR3: CSATEGTSGVADTQYF. CDR3 nucleotides: TGCAGTGCTACGGAAGGGACTAGCGGGGTGGCTGATACGCAGTATTTT.

The rearrangement uses TRBV6-2 or TRBV6-3 and TRBJ2-3; D is undetermined. Per germline, CDR1 MNHEY and CDR2 SVGEGT. The CDR3 runs 19 residues. The V end was cut by 6 bases, the J end by 2 bases, with 27 bases between. The CDR3 DNA reads TGTGCCAGCAGACAAACTAACCCCGGGTCCGGCCGAGACACAGATACGCAGTATTTT. Translating gives CASRQTNPGSGRDTDTQYF.

This clonotype was found a few times. The V gene is TRBV6-2 or TRBV6-3, the J gene TRBJ2-1; 9 bases are a match to TRBD1. The ends lost 7 bases at V and 6 bases at J; junction bases unmatched: 4. There are 13 residues in the CDR3. The germline CDR1 and CDR2 sequences are MNHEY and SVGEGT. The DNA of the CDR3 is TGTGCCAGCACCGCGGACAGGGGCAATGAGCAGTTCTTC. Protein product: CASTADRGNEQFF.

This clonotype was detected a few times. The rearrangement links TRBV9 to TRBJ2-1; 7 bases match TRBD2. The CDR3 spans 17 residues. Trimming cost V 4 bases and J 1 base; bases outside gene matches: 11. In germline, CDR1 is SGDLS, CDR2 YYNGEE. CDR3 sequence reads: CASSPTPRRGSYNEQFF. The CDR3 coding sequence is TGTGCCAGCAGCCCAACCCCCCGGCGGGGGTCCTACAATGAGCAGTTCTTC.

This clonotype came up a few times. This chain joins TRBV12-3 or TRBV12-4 and TRBJ1-6, with 9 positions matching TRBD1. The ends lost 5 bases at V and 14 bases at J; junction bases unmatched: 10. This CDR3 is 14 amino acids long. The CDR3 region is CASSRMGQGGTLHF. The CDR3 coding sequence is TGTGCCAGCAGTCGGATGGGACAGGGCGGAACCCTCCACTTT.